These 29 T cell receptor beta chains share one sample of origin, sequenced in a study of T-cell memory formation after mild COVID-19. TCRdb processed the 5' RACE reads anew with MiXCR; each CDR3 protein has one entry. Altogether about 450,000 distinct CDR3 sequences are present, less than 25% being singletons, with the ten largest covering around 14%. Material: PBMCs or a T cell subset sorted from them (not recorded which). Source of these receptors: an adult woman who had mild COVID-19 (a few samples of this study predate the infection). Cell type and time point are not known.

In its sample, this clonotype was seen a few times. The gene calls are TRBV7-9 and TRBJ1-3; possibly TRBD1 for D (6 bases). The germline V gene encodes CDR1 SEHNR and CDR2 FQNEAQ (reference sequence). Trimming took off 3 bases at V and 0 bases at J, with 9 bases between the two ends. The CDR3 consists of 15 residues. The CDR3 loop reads CASSFTGYSGNTIYF. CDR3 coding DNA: TGTGCCAGCAGCTTCACAGGGTACTCTGGAAACACCATATATTTT.

The DNA of the CDR3 is TGTGCCAGCAGCTCATCTGAGGGTAACACTGAAGCTTTCTTT. This translates into CASSSSEGNTEAFF. V is TRBV7-3 and J is TRBJ1-1; D uncertain. The CDR3 loop spans 14 amino acids. V was pared by 4 bases and J by 2 bases, with 11 bases between. From germline, CDR1 is SGHTA and CDR2 FQGTGA.

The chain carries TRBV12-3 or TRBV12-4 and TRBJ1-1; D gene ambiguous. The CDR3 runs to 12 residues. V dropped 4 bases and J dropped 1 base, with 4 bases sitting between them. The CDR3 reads CASSWQNTEAFF. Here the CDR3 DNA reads TGTGCCAGCAGTTGGCAGAACACTGAAGCTTTCTTT.

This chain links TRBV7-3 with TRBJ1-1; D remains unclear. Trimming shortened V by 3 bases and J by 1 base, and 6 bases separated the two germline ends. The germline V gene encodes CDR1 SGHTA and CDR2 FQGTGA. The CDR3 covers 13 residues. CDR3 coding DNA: TGTGCCAGCAGCTTTGGCAAGAACACTGAAGCTTTCTTT. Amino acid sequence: CASSFGKNTEAFF. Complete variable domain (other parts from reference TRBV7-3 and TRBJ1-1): GAGVSQTPSNKVTEKGKYVELRCDPISGHTALYWYRQSLGQGPEFLIYFQGTGAADDSGLPNDRFFAVRPEGSVSTLKIQRTERGDSAVYLCASSFGKNTEAFFGQGTRLTVV.

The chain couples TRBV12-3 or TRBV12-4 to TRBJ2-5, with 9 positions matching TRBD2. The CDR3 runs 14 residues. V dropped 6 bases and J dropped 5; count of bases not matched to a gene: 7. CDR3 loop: CASRRGGTGETQYF. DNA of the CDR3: TGTGCCAGCAGGCGGGGGGGAACGGGGGAGACCCAGTACTTC.

Written as DNA, the CDR3 is TGTGCCAGCAGTCCCACCCCCCCCTGGGGACTCTCTGGAAACACCATATATTTT. Translated, it gives CASSPTPPWGLSGNTIYF. This chain connects TRBV12-3 or TRBV12-4 to TRBJ1-3; possible D gene TRBD1, 5 bases. The CDR3 is 18 residues long. Between the trimmed V and J ends, which lost 5 bases and 0 bases, there was a span of 20 bases.

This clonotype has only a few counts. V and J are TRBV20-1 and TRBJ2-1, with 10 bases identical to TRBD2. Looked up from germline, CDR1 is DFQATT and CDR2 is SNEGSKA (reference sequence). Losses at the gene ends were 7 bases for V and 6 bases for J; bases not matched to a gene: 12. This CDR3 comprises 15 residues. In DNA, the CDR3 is TGCAGTGAACTCCCCCTAGCGGGGGTAAGCAATGAGCAGTTCTTC. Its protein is CSELPLAGVSNEQFF.

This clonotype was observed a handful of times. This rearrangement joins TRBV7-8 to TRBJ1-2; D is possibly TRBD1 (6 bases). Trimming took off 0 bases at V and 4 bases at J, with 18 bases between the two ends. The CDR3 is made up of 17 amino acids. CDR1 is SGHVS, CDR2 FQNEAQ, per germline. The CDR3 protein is CASSLAYGQIRSYGYTF. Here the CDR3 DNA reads TGTGCCAGCAGCTTAGCTTATGGACAGATCCGCTCCTATGGCTACACCTTC.

In DNA form, the CDR3 reads TGCGCCAGCAGCCAAGATCTGGCGGGGGCGAACTATGGCTACACCTTC. It codes for CASSQDLAGANYGYTF. The rearrangement joins TRBV4-3 to TRBJ1-2; a possible D gene is TRBD1 (6 bases). Between the trimmed V and J ends, which lost 0 bases and 2 bases, there was a span of 13 bases. In germline, CDR1 is LGHNA, CDR2 YSLEER. CDR3 length: 16 amino acids.

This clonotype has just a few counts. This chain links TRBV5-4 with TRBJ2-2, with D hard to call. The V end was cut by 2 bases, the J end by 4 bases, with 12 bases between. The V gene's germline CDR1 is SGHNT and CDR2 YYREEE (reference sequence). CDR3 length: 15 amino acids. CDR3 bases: TGTGCCAGCAGCTTTCTAGATTTGGGCACCGGGGAGCTGTTTTTT. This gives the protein CASSFLDLGTGELFF.

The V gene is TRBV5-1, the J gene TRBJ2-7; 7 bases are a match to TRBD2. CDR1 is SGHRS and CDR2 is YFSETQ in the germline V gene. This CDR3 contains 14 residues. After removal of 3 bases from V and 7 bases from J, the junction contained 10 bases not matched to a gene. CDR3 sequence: CASSSRPGGWEQYF. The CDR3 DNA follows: TGCGCCAGCAGCTCCCGCCCGGGAGGTTGGGAGCAGTACTTC.

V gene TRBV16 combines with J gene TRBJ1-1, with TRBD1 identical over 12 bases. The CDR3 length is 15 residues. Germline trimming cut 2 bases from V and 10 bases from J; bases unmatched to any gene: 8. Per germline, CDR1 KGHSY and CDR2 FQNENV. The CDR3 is CASSQRPGQGARAFF. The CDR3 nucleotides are TGTGCCAGCAGCCAAAGGCCGGGACAGGGGGCCAGAGCTTTCTTT.

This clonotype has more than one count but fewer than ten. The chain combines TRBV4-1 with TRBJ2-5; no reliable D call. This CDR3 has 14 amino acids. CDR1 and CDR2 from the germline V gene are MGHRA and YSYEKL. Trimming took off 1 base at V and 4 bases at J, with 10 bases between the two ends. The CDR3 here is CASSQGVVVETQYF. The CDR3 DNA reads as TGCGCCAGCAGCCAAGGGGTGGTAGTAGAGACCCAGTACTTC.

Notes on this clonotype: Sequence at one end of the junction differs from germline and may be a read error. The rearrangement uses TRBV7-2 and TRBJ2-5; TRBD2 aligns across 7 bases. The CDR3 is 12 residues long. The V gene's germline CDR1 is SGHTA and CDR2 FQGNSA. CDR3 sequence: CASSLGGGTPGF. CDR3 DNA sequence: TGTGCCAGCAGCTTAGGGGGGGGGACCCCCGGGTTC.

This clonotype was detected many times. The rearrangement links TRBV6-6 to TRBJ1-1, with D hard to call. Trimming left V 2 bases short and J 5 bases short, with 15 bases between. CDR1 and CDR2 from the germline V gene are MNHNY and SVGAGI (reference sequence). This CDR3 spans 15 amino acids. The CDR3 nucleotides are TGTGCCAGCAGTTACGGCCCAACGGGTTTTACTGAAGCTTTCTTT. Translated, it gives CASSYGPTGFTEAFF.

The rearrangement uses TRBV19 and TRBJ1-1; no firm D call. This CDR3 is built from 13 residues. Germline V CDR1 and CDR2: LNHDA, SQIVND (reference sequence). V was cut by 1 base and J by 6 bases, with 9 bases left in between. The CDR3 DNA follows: TGTGCCAGTAGTATAGGTTCCTATCCTGAAGCTTTCTTT. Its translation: CASSIGSYPEAFF.

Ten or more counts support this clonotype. Here the CDR3 DNA reads TGTGCTAGTGGTCAAGACAGGAACACCGGGGAGCTGTTTTTT. Amino acid sequence: CASGQDRNTGELFF. This rearrangement joins TRBV12-5 to TRBJ2-2; possibly TRBD1 for D (5 bases). Germline loops: CDR1 LGHNT, CDR2 FRNRAP. The V end lost 5 bases, the J end lost 1 base, and 8 bases lay between the germline ends. The CDR3 length is 14 residues. The whole variable domain, remainder taken from reference TRBV12-5 and TRBJ2-2, is DARVTQTPRHKVTEMGQEVTMRCQPILGHNTVFWYRQTMMQGLELLAYFRNRAPLDDSGMPKDRFSAEMPDATLATLKIQPSEPRDSAVYFCASGQDRNTGELFFGEGSRLTVL.

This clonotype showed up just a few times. The CDR3 DNA sequence: TGTGCCAGCAGCCCACGGACTAGCGGACCGCAGTATTTT. Protein: CASSPRTSGPQYF. V is TRBV7-2 and J is TRBJ2-3, with 10 bases identical to TRBD2. Germline V CDR1 and CDR2: SGHTA, FQGNSA. J lost 10 bases, V lost 5 bases, and 6 bases had no gene match. The CDR3 is made up of 13 amino acids.

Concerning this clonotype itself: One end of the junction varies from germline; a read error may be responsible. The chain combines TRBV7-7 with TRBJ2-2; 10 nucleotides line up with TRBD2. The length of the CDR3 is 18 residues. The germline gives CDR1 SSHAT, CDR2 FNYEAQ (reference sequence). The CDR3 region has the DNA TGTGCTAGCAGCCGAGACCTGATAGCGGGAGGGAACACCGGGGAGCTGTTTTTT. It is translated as CASSRDLIAGGNTGELFF.

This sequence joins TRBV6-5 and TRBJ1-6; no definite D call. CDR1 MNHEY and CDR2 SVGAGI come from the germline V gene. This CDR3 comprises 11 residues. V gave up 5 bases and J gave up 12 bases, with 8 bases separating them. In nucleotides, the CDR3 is TGTGCCAGCAGTAACGGGGTACCCCTCCACTTT. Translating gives CASSNGVPLHF.

The CDR3 loop reads CAISESTGYRNIQYF. As DNA, the CDR3 is TGTGCCATCAGTGAGTCGACAGGGTATAGAAACATTCAGTACTTC. V is TRBV10-3 and J is TRBJ2-4; 7 bases align to TRBD1. CDR3 length: 15 residues. The trim removed 0 bases at V and 6 bases at J, leaving 5 bases unmatched. Germline-derived CDR1 and CDR2 are ENHRY and SYGVKD.

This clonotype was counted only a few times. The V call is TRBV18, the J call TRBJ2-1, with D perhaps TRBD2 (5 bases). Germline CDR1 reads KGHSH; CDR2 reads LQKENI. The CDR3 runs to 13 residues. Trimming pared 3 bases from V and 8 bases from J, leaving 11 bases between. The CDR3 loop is CASSPASPDEQFF. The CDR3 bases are TGTGCCAGCTCACCGGCTAGCCCAGATGAGCAGTTCTTC. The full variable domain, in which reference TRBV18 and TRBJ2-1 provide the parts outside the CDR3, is NAGVMQNPRHLVRRRGQEARLRCSPMKGHSHVYWYRQLPEEGLKFMVYLQKENIIDESGMPKERFSAEFPKEGPSILRIQQVVRGDSAAYFCASSPASPDEQFFGPGTRLTVL.

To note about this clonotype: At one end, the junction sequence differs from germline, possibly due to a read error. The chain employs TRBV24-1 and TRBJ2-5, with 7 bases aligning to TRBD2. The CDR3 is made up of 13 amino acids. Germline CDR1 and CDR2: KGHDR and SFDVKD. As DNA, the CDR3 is TGTGCCACGGAGCGGGATGGAGGAGAGACCCAGAACTTC. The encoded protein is CATERDGGETQNF.

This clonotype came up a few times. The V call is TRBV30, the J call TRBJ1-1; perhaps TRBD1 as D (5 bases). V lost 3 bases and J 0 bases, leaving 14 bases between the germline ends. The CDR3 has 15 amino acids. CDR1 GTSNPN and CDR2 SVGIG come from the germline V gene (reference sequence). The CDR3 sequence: CAWSLTGAMNTEAFF. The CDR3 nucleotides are TGTGCCTGGAGCCTAACTGGGGCTATGAACACTGAAGCTTTCTTT.

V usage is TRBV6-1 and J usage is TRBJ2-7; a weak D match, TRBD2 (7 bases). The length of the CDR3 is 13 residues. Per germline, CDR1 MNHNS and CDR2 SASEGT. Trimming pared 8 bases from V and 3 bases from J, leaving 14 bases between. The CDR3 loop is CASRGGAFYEQYF. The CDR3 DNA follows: TGTGCCAGCCGAGGGGGGGCTTTCTACGAGCAGTACTTC.

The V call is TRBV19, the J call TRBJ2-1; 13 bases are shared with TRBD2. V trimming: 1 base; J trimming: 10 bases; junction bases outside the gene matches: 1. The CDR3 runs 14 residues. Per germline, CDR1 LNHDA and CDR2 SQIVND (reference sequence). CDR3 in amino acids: CASSIGTSGGEQFF. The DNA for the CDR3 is TGTGCCAGTAGTATAGGGACTAGCGGGGGAGAGCAGTTCTTC.

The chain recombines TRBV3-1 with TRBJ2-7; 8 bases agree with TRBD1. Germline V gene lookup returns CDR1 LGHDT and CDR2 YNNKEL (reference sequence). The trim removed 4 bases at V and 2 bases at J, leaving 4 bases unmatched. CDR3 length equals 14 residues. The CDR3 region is CASSPTDRAYEQYF. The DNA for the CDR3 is TGTGCCAGCAGCCCCACGGACAGGGCCTACGAGCAGTACTTC.

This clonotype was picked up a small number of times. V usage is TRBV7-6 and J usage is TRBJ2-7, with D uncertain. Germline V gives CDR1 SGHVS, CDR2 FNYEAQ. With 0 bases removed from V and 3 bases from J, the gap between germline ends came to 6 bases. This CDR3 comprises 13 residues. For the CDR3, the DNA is TGTGCCAGCAGCTTAGCATTCAACTACGAGCAGTACTTC. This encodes CASSLAFNYEQYF.

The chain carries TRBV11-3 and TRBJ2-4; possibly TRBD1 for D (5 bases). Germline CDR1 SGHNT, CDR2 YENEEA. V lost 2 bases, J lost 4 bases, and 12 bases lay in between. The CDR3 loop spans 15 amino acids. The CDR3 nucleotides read TGTGCCAGCAGCTTACTCGTGGGGCGGAAAAACATTCAGTACTTC. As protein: CASSLLVGRKNIQYF.